Following are 17 T cell receptor beta chains from one sample sequenced in a study of identical twins. TCRdb recomputed calls from the 5' RACE reads with MiXCR, one row per CDR3 protein. The sample records 400,000 to 600,000 distinct CDR3 sequences, under 25% being singletons. The sample also formed part of further work on yellow fever vaccine responses in identical twins.

The sequenced material came from CD4+ T cells sorted from blood. These receptors all stem from a woman under 30 in good health.

The gene calls are TRBV2 and TRBJ1-2; 7 bases line up with TRBD1. This CDR3 comprises 14 residues. Germline-derived CDR1 and CDR2 are SNHLY and FYNNEI. Unmatched junction bases numbered 7, after V lost 7 bases and J lost 2 bases. Here the CDR3 reads CASMPRGVNYGYTF. The CDR3 DNA reads as TGTGCCAGCATGCCCAGGGGGGTAAACTATGGCTACACCTTC. The entire variable domain, with the rest obtained from reference TRBV2 and TRBJ1-2, is as follows: EPEVTQTPSHQVTQMGQEVILRCVPISNHLYFYWYRQILGQKVEFLVSFYNNEISEKSEIFDDQFSVERPDGSNFTLKIRSTKLEDSAMYFCASMPRGVNYGYTFGSGTRLTVV.

Regarding this clonotype: A much bigger clone sits one base away, suggesting this may be a read error. The chain couples TRBV11-1 to TRBJ2-3; D gene unclear. Trimming cost V 4 bases and J 4 bases, with 6 bases left between them. Germline loops: CDR1 SGHAT, CDR2 FQDESV (reference sequence). The CDR3 is 12 residues long. The CDR3 bases are TGTGCCAGCAGCTCCCTCCCAGATACGCAGTATTTT. Amino acids: CASSSLPDTQYF.

The gene calls are TRBV7-2 and TRBJ2-1; 9 bases are shared with TRBD2. The germline V gene encodes CDR1 SGHTA and CDR2 FQGNSA. The CDR3 loop spans 12 amino acids. The V gene end was trimmed by 0 bases and the J gene end by 14 bases; junction bases not matched to a gene: 2. CDR3 DNA: TGTGCCAGCAGCTTAGCCGAGCGGGGGGAGTTCTTC. Residues: CASSLAERGEFF.

V usage is TRBV6-1 and J usage is TRBJ2-5; tentatively, D is TRBD2 (5 bases). CDR1 and CDR2 from the germline V gene are MNHNS and SASEGT. V was pared by 10 bases and J by 1 base, with 13 bases between. The CDR3 is made up of 13 amino acids. CDR3 in amino acids: CATGRGIQETQYF. In nucleotides, the CDR3 is TGTGCCACCGGACGGGGAATCCAAGAGACCCAGTACTTC.

This clonotype showed up many times. The rearrangement uses TRBV20-1 and TRBJ2-1; D possibly corresponds to TRBD2 (5 bases). The CDR3 is 16 residues long. V lost 2 bases and J lost 3, with 17 bases in between. The V gene's germline CDR1 is DFQATT and CDR2 SNEGSKA (reference sequence). The CDR3 sequence: CSARKTTRVGYNEQFF. In DNA, the CDR3 is TGCAGTGCTAGAAAGACTACTAGGGTTGGCTACAATGAGCAGTTCTTC.

This clonotype was recorded a few times. The chain uses TRBV6-2 or TRBV6-3 and TRBJ2-3; D is perhaps TRBD1 (6 bases). There are 14 residues in the CDR3. The V end was cut by 2 bases, the J end by 7 bases, with 13 bases between. Germline CDR1 MNHEY, CDR2 SVGEGT. The CDR3 sequence: CASSYDRGKNTQYF. The CDR3 bases are TGTGCCAGCAGTTACGATAGGGGGAAAAATACGCAGTATTTT.

This clonotype was counted only a few times. This rearrangement joins TRBV24-1 to TRBJ1-1; TRBD1 is a possible D gene (5 bases). CDR3 size: 12 residues. Germline CDR1 reads KGHDR; CDR2 reads SFDVKD. Trimming stripped 1 base from V and 8 bases from J, with 7 bases between. CDR3 region: CATSDFGGEAFF. In DNA, the CDR3 is TGTGCCACCAGTGATTTTGGGGGAGAAGCTTTCTTT.

The chain recombines TRBV6-4 with TRBJ1-5; 7 nucleotides agree with TRBD1. CDR3 length: 13 residues. CDR1 and CDR2 (germline): MRHNA, SNTAGT. Losses at the gene ends were 6 bases for V and 1 base for J; bases not matched to a gene: 0. Written as DNA, the CDR3 is TGTGCCAGCAGGACAGGGAGCAATCAGCCCCAGCATTTT. Encoded protein: CASRTGSNQPQHF.

There are many counts of this clonotype. The rearrangement links TRBV10-3 to TRBJ1-2; D is unresolved. With 3 bases removed from V and 1 base from J, the gap between germline ends came to 12 bases. CDR1 is ENHRY and CDR2 is SYGVKD in the germline V gene. CDR3 length: 15 residues. CDR3 protein: CAISETDRLNYGYTF. The CDR3 DNA follows: TGTGCCATCAGTGAAACCGACCGGCTTAACTATGGCTACACCTTC.

This clonotype occurred a few times. The chain links TRBV12-3 or TRBV12-4 to TRBJ1-2; 8 bases match TRBD1. V shed 7 bases and J 2 bases; nucleotides not matched to a gene: 15. The CDR3 has 17 amino acids. CDR3 loop: CASIIRGSQGANYGYTF. The CDR3 nucleotides read TGTGCCAGCATTATAAGGGGGTCCCAGGGGGCGAACTATGGCTACACCTTC.

This rearrangement joins TRBV2 to TRBJ2-7; no firm D call. Germline CDR1 is SNHLY and CDR2 is FYNNEI. V dropped 3 bases and J dropped 4 bases, with 10 bases sitting between them. This CDR3 has 13 amino acids. The CDR3 loop reads CASSERQIYEQYV. In DNA, the CDR3 is TGTGCCAGCAGTGAGCGGCAGATTTACGAGCAGTACGTC.

This chain links TRBV5-6 with TRBJ2-1, with D perhaps given as TRBD1 or TRBD2 (5 bases each). The CDR3 has 11 residues. Germline V CDR1 and CDR2: SGHDT, YYEEEE. The V gene lost 3 bases and the J gene lost 10 bases, with 8 bases spanning the gap. The CDR3 protein is CASSYGAEQFF. CDR3 in DNA: TGTGCCAGCAGCTACGGGGCCGAGCAGTTCTTC.

The chain combines TRBV2 with TRBJ1-6; 8 bases align to TRBD1. The length of the CDR3 is 15 residues. Germline CDR1 is SNHLY and CDR2 is FYNNEI. V lost 6 bases and J lost 5; bases outside the gene matches: 6. The CDR3: CASRTTGGDNSPLHF. The CDR3 DNA is TGTGCCAGCAGAACAACAGGGGGTGATAATTCACCCCTCCACTTT.

This clonotype was seen more than once but under ten times. The chain carries TRBV12-3 or TRBV12-4 and TRBJ2-5, with 7 bases matching TRBD1. There are 16 residues in the CDR3. The junction had 14 bases not matched to a gene; V was cut back by 6 bases and J by 4 bases. The DNA for the CDR3 is TGTGCCAGCAGCCCCTCCACAGGGGACCTTGGAGAGACCCAGTACTTC. Protein: CASSPSTGDLGETQYF.

The V gene is TRBV6-1, the J gene TRBJ2-4; tentative D call: TRBD2 (6 bases). Germline V CDR1 and CDR2: MNHNS, SASEGT. This CDR3 is built from 15 residues. Trimming cost V 6 bases and J 7 bases, with 19 bases left between them. CDR3 sequence (DNA): TGTGCCAGCAGAGGGGCGGAGACTAGTTGGAACATTCAGTACTTC. Translated, it gives CASRGAETSWNIQYF.

This clonotype was recorded only once. The junction does not match germline at one end; this may be a read error. CDR3 nucleotide sequence: TGTGCCGTCAGTGAGTCCGGACCGGAAGTGGCCCAGCATTTT. Translating it yields CAVSESGPEVAQHF. The chain carries TRBV10-3 and TRBJ1-5; no reliable D call. CDR3 length equals 14 residues. Germline CDR1 ENHRY, CDR2 SYGVKD.

The rearrangement joins TRBV20-1 to TRBJ2-7; no clear D. There are 14 residues in the CDR3. V was shortened by 2 bases and J by 2 bases, with 13 bases between the two germline ends. CDR1 and CDR2 (germline): DFQATT, SNEGSKA (reference sequence). CDR3 residues: CSARLGRSPYEQYF. CDR3 bases: TGCAGTGCTAGACTGGGTAGGAGCCCCTACGAGCAGTACTTC.